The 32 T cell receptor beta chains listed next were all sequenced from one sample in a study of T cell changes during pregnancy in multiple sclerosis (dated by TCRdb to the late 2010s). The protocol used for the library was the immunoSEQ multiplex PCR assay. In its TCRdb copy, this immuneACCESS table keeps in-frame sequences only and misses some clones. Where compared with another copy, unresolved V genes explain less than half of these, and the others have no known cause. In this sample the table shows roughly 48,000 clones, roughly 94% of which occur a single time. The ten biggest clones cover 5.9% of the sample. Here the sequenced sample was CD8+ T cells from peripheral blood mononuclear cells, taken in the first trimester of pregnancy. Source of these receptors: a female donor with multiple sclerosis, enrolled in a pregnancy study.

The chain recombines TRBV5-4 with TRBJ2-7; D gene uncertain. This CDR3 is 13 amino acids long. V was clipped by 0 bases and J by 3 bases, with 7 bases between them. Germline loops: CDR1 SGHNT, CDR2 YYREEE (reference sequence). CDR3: CASSLGHGYEQYF. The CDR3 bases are TGTGCCAGCAGCTTGGGACACGGCTACGAGCAGTACTTC.

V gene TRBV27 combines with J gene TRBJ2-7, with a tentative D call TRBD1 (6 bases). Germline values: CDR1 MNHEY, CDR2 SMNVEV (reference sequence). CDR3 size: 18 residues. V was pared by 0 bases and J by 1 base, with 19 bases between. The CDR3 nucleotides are TGTGCCAGCAGTTTATCGAGACCCGGGACATTGACATCCTACGAGCAGTACTTC. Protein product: CASSLSRPGTLTSYEQYF.

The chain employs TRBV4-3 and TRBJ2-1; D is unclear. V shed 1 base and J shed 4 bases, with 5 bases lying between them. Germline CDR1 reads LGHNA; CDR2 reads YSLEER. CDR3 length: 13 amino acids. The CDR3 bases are TGCGCCAGCAGCCAAGGACAATACAATGAGCAGTTCTTC. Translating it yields CASSQGQYNEQFF.

The CDR3 reads CASSRQRARGPEDIPFYGYTF. The CDR3 DNA follows: TGTGCCAGCAGCCGACAAAGGGCCAGGGGTCCCGAAGACATACCCTTCTATGGCTACACCTTC. The chain recombines TRBV7-8 with TRBJ1-2, with D possibly TRBD1 on 6 matching bases. Trimming pared 5 bases from V and 4 bases from J, leaving 35 bases between. This CDR3 contains 21 residues. The germline V gene encodes CDR1 SGHVS and CDR2 FQNEAQ. Using reference TRBV7-8 and TRBJ1-2 for the parts outside the CDR3, the full variable domain is GAGVSQSPRYKVAKRGQDVALRCDPISGHVSLFWYQQALGQGPEFLTYFQNEAQLDKSGLPSDRFFAERPEGSVSTLKIQRTQQEDSAVYLCASSRQRARGPEDIPFYGYTFGSGTRLTVV.

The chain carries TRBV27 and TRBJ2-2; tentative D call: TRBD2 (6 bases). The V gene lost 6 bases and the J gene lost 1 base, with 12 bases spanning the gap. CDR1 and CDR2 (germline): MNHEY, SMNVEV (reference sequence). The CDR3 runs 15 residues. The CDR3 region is CASSLWGGNTGELFF. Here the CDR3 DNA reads TGTGCCAGCAGCCTCTGGGGAGGGAACACCGGGGAGCTGTTTTTT.

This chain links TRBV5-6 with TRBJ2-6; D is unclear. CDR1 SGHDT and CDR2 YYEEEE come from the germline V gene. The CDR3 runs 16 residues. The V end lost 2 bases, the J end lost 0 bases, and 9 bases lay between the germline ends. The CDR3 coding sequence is TGTGCCAGCAGCTTTTTTCCAGACTCTGGGGCCAACGTCCTGACTTTC. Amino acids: CASSFFPDSGANVLTF.

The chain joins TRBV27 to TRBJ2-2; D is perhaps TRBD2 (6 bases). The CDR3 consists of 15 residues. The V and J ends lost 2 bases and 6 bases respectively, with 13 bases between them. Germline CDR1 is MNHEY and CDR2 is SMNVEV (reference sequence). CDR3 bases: TGTGCCAGCAGTTTACACGGGAGTCTGGCCGGGGAGCTGTTTTTT. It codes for CASSLHGSLAGELFF.

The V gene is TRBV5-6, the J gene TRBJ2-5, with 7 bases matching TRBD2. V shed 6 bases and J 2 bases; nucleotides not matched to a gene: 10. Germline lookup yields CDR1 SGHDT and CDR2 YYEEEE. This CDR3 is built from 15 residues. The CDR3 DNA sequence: TGTGCCAGCACCAAATTACTAGCGATTCAAGAGACCCAGTACTTC. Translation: CASTKLLAIQETQYF.

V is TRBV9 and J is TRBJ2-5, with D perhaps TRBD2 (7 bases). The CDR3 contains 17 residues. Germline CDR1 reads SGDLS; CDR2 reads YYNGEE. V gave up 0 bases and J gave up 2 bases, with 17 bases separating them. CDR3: CASSVGVTGGQQETQYF. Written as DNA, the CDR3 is TGTGCCAGCAGCGTAGGAGTTACGGGGGGCCAACAAGAGACCCAGTACTTC. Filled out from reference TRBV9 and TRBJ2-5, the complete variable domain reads DSGVTQTPKHLITATGQRVTLRCSPRSGDLSVYWYQQSLDQGLQFLIQYYNGEERAKGNILERFSAQQFPDLHSELNLSSLELGDSALYFCASSVGVTGGQQETQYFGPGTRLLVL.

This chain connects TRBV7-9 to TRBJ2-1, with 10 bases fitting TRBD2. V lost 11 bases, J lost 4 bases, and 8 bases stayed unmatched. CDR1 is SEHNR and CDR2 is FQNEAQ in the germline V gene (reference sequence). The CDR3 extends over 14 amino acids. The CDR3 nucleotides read TGTGCCGGCCGGAGGACTAGCGGATACAATGAGCAGTTCTTC. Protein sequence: CAGRRTSGYNEQFF. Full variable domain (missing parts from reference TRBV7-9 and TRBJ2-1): DTGVSQNPRHKITKRGQNVTFRCDPISEHNRLYWYRQTLGQGPEFLTYFQNEAQLEKSRLLSDRFSAERPKGSFSTLEIQRTEQGDSAMYLCAGRRTSGYNEQFFGPGTRLTVL.

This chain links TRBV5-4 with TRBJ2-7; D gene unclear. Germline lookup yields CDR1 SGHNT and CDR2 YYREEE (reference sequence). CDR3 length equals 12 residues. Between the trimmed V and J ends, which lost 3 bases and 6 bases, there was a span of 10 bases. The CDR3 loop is CASSSTSGEQYF. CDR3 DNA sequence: TGTGCCAGCAGCTCCACCTCCGGCGAGCAGTACTTC.

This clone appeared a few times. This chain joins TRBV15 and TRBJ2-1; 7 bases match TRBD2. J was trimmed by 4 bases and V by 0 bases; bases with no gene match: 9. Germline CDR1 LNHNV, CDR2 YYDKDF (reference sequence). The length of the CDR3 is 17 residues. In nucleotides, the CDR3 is TGTGCCACCAGCAGAGATCTGGGTAGCGGGTCGTACAATGAGCAGTTCTTC. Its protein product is CATSRDLGSGSYNEQFF.

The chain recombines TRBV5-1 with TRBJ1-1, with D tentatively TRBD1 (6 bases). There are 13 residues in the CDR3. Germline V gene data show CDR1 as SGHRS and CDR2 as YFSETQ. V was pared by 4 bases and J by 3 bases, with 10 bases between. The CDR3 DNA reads TGCGCCAGCAGCCCGACAGGACACACTGAAGCTTTCTTT. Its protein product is CASSPTGHTEAFF.

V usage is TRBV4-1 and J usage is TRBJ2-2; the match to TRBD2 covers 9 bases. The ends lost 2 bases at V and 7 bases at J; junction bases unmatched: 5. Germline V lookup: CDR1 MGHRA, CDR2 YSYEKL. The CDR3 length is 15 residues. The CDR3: CASSQPAGGFGELFF. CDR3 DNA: TGCGCCAGCAGCCAACCAGCGGGAGGATTCGGGGAGCTGTTTTTT.

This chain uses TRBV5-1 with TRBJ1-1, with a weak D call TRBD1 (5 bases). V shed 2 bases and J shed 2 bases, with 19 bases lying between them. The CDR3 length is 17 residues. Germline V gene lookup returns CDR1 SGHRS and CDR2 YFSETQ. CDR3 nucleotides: TGCGCCAGCAGCTTAACCTCTCGTAACAGGATTAACACTGAAGCTTTCTTT. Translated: CASSLTSRNRINTEAFF.

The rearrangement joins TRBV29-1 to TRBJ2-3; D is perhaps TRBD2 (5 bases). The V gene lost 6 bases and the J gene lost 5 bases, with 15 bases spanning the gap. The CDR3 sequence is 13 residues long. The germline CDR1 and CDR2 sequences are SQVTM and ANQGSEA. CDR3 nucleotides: TGCAGCGTACTCGCCAGAGAGGGAGATACGCAGTATTTT. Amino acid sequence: CSVLAREGDTQYF.

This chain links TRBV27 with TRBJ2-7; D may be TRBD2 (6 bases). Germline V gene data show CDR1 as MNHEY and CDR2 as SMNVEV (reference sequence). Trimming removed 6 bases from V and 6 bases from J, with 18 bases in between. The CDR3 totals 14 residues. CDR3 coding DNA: TGTGCCAGCAGGACACTCGGGGGTCGGCGCGAGCAGTACTTC. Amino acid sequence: CASRTLGGRREQYF.

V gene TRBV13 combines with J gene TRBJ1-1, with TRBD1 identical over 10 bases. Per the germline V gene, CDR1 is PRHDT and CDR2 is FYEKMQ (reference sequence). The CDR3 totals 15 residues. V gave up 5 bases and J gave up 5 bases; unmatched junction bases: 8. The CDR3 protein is CASSIRQGARTEAFF. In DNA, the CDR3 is TGTGCCAGCAGCATACGACAGGGGGCGCGGACTGAAGCTTTCTTT.

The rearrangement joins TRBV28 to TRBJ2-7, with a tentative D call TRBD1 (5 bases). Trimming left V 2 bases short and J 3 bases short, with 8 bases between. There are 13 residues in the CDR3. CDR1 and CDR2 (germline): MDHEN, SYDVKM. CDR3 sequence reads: CASSLGANYEQYF. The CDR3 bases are TGTGCCAGCAGTTTAGGGGCCAACTACGAGCAGTACTTC.

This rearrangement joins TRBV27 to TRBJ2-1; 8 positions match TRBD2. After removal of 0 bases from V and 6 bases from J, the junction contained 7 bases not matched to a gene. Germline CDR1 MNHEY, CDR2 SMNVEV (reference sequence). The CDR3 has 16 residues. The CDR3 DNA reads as TGTGCCAGCAGTTTATCTGCGGGAGGAGGTAGCAATGAGCAGTTCTTC. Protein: CASSLSAGGGSNEQFF.

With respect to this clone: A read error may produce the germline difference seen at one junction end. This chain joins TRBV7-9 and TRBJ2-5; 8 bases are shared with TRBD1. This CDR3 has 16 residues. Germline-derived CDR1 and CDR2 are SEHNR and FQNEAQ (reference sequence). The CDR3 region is CASSSPLDRGGEIQYF. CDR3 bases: TGTGCCAGCAGCTCGCCTCTCGACAGGGGCGGAGAGATCCAGTACTTC.

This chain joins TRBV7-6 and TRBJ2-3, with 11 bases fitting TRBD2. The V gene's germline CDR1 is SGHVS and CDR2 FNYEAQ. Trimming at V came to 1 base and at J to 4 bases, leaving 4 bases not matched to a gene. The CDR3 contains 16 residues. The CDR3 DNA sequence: TGTGCCAGCAGCTTAGAACTAGCGGGAGAATCAGATACGCAGTATTTT. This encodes CASSLELAGESDTQYF.

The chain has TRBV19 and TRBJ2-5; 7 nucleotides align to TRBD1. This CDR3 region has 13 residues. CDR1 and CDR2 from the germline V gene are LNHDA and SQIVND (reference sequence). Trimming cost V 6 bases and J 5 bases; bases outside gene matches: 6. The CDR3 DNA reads TGTGCCAGTAGCAATGACAGGGCGGAGACCCAGTACTTC. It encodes CASSNDRAETQYF.

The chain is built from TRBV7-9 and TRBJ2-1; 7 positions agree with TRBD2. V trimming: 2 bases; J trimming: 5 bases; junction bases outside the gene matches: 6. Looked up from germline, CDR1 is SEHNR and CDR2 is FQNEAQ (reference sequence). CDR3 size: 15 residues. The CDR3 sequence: CASSLTSANHNEQFF. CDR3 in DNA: TGTGCCAGCAGCTTAACTAGCGCGAATCACAATGAGCAGTTCTTC.

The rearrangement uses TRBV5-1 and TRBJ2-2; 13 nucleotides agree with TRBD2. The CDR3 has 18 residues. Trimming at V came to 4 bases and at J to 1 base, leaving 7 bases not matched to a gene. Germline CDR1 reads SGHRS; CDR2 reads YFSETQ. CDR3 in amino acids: CASSLGLAGEGNTGELFF. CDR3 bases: TGCGCCAGCAGCCTCGGACTAGCGGGAGAGGGGAACACCGGGGAGCTGTTTTTT.

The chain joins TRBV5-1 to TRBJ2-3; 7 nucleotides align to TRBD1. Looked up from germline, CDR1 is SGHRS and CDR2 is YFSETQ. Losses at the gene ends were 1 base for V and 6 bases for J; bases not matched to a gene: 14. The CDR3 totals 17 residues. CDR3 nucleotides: TGCGCCAGCAGCTTGAACCCGACAGGGTTTGGATCGGATACGCAGTATTTT. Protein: CASSLNPTGFGSDTQYF.

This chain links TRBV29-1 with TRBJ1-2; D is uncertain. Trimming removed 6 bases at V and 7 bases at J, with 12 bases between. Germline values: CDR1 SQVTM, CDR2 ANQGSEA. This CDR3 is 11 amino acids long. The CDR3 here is CSVQNIFGYTF. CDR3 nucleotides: TGCAGCGTCCAAAACATATTTGGCTACACCTTC.

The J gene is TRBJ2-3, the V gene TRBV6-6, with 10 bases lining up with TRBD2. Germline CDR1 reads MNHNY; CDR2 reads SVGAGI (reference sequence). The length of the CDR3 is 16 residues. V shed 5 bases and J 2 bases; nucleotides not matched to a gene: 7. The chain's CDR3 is CASSSPTSGFTDTQYF. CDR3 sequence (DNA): TGTGCCAGCAGTAGTCCGACTAGCGGGTTCACAGATACGCAGTATTTT.

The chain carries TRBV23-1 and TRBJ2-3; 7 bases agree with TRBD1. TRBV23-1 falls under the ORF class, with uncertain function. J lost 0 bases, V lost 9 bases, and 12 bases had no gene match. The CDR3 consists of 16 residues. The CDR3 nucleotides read TGCGCCAGTCCCGGGACAGAAATCACCAGCACAGATACGCAGTATTTT. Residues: CASPGTEITSTDTQYF.

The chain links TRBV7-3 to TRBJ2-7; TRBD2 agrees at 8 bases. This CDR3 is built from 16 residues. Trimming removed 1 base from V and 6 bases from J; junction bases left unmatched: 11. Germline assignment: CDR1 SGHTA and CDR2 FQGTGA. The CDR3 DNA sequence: TGTGCCAGCAGCTTAAGGGCGCAGCGGGAGATTCCCGAGCAGTACTTC. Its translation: CASSLRAQREIPEQYF.

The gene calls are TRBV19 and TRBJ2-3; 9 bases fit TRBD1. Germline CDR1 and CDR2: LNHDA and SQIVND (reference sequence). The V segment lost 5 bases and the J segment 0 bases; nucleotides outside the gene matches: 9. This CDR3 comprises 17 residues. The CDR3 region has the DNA TGTGCCAGTAGTCATGGAGCACAGGGGGCGAGCACAGATACGCAGTATTTT. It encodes CASSHGAQGASTDTQYF.

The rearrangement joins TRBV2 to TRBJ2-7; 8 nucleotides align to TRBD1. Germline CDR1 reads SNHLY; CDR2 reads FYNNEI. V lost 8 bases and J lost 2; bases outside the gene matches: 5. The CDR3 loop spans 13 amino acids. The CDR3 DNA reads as TGTGCCAGCGGGGGACAGGCGACCTACGAGCAGTACTTC. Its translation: CASGGQATYEQYF.